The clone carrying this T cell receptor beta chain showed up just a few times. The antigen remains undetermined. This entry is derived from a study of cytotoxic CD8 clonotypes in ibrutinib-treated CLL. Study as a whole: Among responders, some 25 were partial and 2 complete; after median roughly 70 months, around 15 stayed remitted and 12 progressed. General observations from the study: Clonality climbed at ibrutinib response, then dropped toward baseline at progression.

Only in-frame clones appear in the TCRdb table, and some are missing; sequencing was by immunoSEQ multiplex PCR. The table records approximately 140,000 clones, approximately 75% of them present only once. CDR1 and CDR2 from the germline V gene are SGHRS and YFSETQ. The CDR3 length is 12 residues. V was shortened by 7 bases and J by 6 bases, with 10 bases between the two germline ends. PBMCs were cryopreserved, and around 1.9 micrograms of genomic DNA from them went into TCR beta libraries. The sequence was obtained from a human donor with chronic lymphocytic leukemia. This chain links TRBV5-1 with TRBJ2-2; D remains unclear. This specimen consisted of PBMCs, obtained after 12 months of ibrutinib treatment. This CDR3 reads CASRLGPGELFF. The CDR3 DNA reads TGCGCCAGCCGCCTTGGACCCGGGGAGCTGTTTTTT.